This T cell receptor beta chain originates from a study of PD-L1 blockade in urothelial cancer. The germline V gene has CDR1 SGHKS and CDR2 YYEKEE (reference sequence). The CDR3 extends over 14 amino acids. The trim removed 3 bases at V and 7 bases at J, leaving 8 bases unmatched. Time point indicated: peripheral blood 6 weeks after treatment start. Per-patient samples, pretreatment and on-treatment, numbered 1 to 8. This clone was seen a single time. Data came from immunoSEQ multiplex PCR; TCRdb stores just in-frame clones and leaves some out. The table has under 40,000 clones, nearly 90% seen once. V and J are TRBV5-5 and TRBJ1-2; TRBD1 matches 8 bases. Here the sequenced sample was PBMCs, taken around atezolizumab (anti-PD-L1) treatment. The sequence was collected from a man older than 75 with urothelial cancer. The CDR3 nucleotides are TGTGCCAGCAGCTCGCGGACAGGGACGAGTGGCTACACCTTC. The encoded protein is CASSSRTGTSGYTF.